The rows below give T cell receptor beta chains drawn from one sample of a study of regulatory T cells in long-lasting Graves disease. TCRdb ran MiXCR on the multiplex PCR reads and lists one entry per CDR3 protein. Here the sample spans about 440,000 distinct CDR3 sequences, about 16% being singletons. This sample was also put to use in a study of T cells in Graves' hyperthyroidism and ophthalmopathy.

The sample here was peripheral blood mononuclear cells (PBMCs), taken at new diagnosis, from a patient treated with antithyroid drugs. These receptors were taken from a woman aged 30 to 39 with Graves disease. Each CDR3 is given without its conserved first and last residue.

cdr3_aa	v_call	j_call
ASSFRARSPNTSPNETQY	TRBV28	.
ASSQVTPASVIEQY	TRBV4-1	TRBJ2-7
ASSLIGEAF	TRBV28	TRBJ1-1
ASSLVATEAF	TRBV28	TRBJ1-1
ASSLEGTGLGTYSYEQY	TRBV5-1	TRBJ2-7
ASSQDDRNEQY	TRBV3-1	TRBJ2-7
ASRGQYPTQY	TRBV6-1	TRBJ2-5
ASSDRETDTQY	TRBV6-2/TRBV6-3	TRBJ2-3
ASSSTSGSGDGELF	TRBV3-1	TRBJ2-2
ASSLMGDTEAF	TRBV7-9	TRBJ1-1
ASSSSNHTDTQY	TRBV11-1	TRBJ2-3
SVGRGDTQY	TRBV29-1	TRBJ2-3
SATTGLAGDSTDTQY	TRBV20-1	TRBJ2-3
ASSPVGTDTQY	TRBV7-3	TRBJ2-3
ASSPSWREADTQY	TRBV18	TRBJ2-3
SVGLAGSQVRYEQY	TRBV29-1	TRBJ2-7
ASSLGAWTGHTEAF	TRBV11-2	TRBJ1-1
SEQKRASYNEQF	TRBV20-1	TRBJ2-1
ASSYVPNTEAF	TRBV6-5	TRBJ1-1
ASSLAAQRVVDTGELF	TRBV7-6	TRBJ2-2
ASSFRGRQETQY	TRBV11-3	TRBJ2-5
ASTPQAVVGEQY	TRBV2	TRBJ2-7
ASRRLQENQPQH	TRBV12-3/TRBV12-4	TRBJ1-5
ASSPTQVDEQF	TRBV12-3/TRBV12-4	TRBJ2-1
ASGDTGQGYEQY	TRBV12-3/TRBV12-4	TRBJ2-7
ASSIEGSGSHSYEQY	TRBV19	TRBJ2-7
ASSLTRIKQPQH	TRBV27	TRBJ1-5
AIREYNEQF	TRBV10-3	TRBJ2-1
ATSRQGPNEKLF	TRBV15	TRBJ1-4
ASRDRGQVGELF	TRBV19	TRBJ2-2
ASSLTGGSSGANVLT	TRBV12-3/TRBV12-4	TRBJ2-6
ASRPGLGLGELF	TRBV2	TRBJ2-2
ASSNRVAGQPQH	TRBV6-2/TRBV6-3	TRBJ1-5
ASSVLLAGVTNTGELF	TRBV2	TRBJ2-2
SARSRDTQY	TRBV20-1	TRBJ2-3
ASSLVDRYEQY	TRBV7-8	TRBJ2-7
ASSYSRVFGELF	TRBV6-2/TRBV6-3	TRBJ2-2
SADRGELTFTDTQY	TRBV20-1	TRBJ2-3
SVVRVTGANNEQY	TRBV29-1	TRBJ2-7
ASTTGGTGQWEQF	TRBV28	TRBJ2-1
ASSLAPGQRNTEAF	TRBV28	TRBJ1-1
ASRTDSYNEQF	TRBV6-1	TRBJ2-1
ASSYRGHPAYSNQPQH	TRBV6-5	TRBJ1-5
ASSGGTLAYEQY	TRBV2	TRBJ2-7
ASSPVASYGYT	TRBV18	TRBJ1-2
SVVRGTAYNEQF	TRBV29-1	TRBJ2-1
ATRTSGRSSYNEQF	TRBV15	TRBJ2-1
ASSLVGGPNTEAF	TRBV13	TRBJ1-1
ASGERGSYTEAF	TRBV7-9	TRBJ1-1
ASSSLQGAPEPQH	TRBV27	TRBJ1-5